This T cell receptor (beta chain) is from a study of a mutant IDH1 vaccine in newly diagnosed glioma. As for the study in general: With temozolomide cycles, or 4-6 weeks after radiotherapy alone, vaccination was started. Former treatment meant radiotherapy, temozolomide, or both; the majority had gotten both. Findings and caveats of the study: Seemingly, top peripheral T cell clonotype changes bore no relation to pseudoprogression.

A word on this clone: The target antigen is unknown.

The table came from immunoSEQ multiplex PCR; TCRdb's copy has only in-frame clones and leaves some out. The sample gives approximately 110,000 clones, roughly 90% of which show up once; 0.5% to 0.65% is in the top ten. V lost 5 bases and J 3 bases, leaving 10 bases between the germline ends. Germline V CDR1 and CDR2: SEHNR, FQNEAQ (reference sequence). This CDR3 is 13 amino acids long. The time point here: week 11, during vaccination. Vaccination comprised doses that each held 300 ug of mutant IDH1 20-mer peptide, plus topical imiquimod. New WHO grade 3 or 4 astrocytomas that were IDH1-mutant and ATRX-lost occurred in the donors.

The rearrangement links TRBV7-9 to TRBJ2-5; perhaps TRBD1 as D (5 bases). The origin of this receptor is a woman aged 45-65 years with glioma. The specimen was PBMCs, collected from a glioma patient whose treatment included an IDH1 peptide vaccine. As DNA, the CDR3 is TGTGCCAGCAGCCTCCGACAGAAAGAGACCCAGTACTTC. Its protein is CASSLRQKETQYF.